This T cell receptor beta chain originates from a study of blood T cell repertoires in COVID-19. The wider study: Whether acute or convalescent, the COVID-19 samples came from the United States, Italy and Spain. T cells, B-cell-depleted T cells, or PBMCs provided the cDNA or gDNA that served as material.

Authors' methods: Estimation of nucleated cell counts was performed using reference gene primer amplification. Repertoires were generated with immunoSEQ multiplex PCR, while TCRdb's copy carries only in-frame clones and drops some. Clone size and the V and J calls come from that table; the DNA yielded D and trimming. The table includes more than 120,000 clones, around nine tenths detected once. CDR3 length: 17 amino acids. The ends lost 5 bases at V and 3 bases at J; junction bases unmatched: 15. CDR1 MDHEN and CDR2 SYDVKM come from the germline V gene. This clonotype was obtained from a woman between 45 and 65 years old with active or convalescent COVID-19. The chain couples TRBV28 to TRBJ1-1, with TRBD1 identical over 7 bases. Input material: peripheral blood. DNA of the CDR3: TGTGCCAGCAGTCCTCTCCTCGTGACAGGGTTTTACACTGAAGCTTTCTTT. Protein product: CASSPLLVTGFYTEAFF.